One and the same sample provided the 20 T cell receptor beta chains below, sequenced in a study of glioma-infiltrating T cells after dendritic cell vaccination. Some clones are missing from TCRdb's copy, which holds only in-frame ones; the method was immunoSEQ multiplex PCR. The repertoire holds under 100,000 clones, with more than 75% as singletons. The source material was blood, sampled before dendritic cell vaccination. The receptors shown here come from a human donor with glioblastoma.

V gene TRBV5-1 combines with J gene TRBJ2-7; 11 bases match TRBD2. CDR3 length: 17 amino acids. V lost 3 bases and J lost 6; bases outside the gene matches: 14. The germline CDR1 and CDR2 sequences are SGHRS and YFSETQ. The CDR3 loop is CASSWTSLLAGAGEQYF. CDR3 DNA sequence: TGCGCCAGCAGCTGGACCTCCCTACTAGCGGGAGCGGGCGAGCAGTACTTC.

The chain carries TRBV2 and TRBJ1-6; TRBD1 might be the D (5 bases). V lost 1 base and J lost 6, with 19 bases in between. CDR3 size: 18 residues. The germline V gene encodes CDR1 SNHLY and CDR2 FYNNEI. In DNA form, the CDR3 reads TGTGCCAGCAGTGAAGAGGGGCAGGGTGGGGGACTTAATTCACCCCTCCACTTT. Amino acids: CASSEEGQGGGLNSPLHF.

The chain carries TRBV2 and TRBJ2-2, with 11 bases that match TRBD1. Germline V gene data show CDR1 as SNHLY and CDR2 as FYNNEI. Trimming removed 6 bases from V and 3 bases from J; junction bases left unmatched: 3. This CDR3 is built from 15 residues. The chain's CDR3 is CASSGQGAYTGELFF. Written as DNA, the CDR3 is TGTGCCAGCAGCGGACAGGGGGCGTACACCGGGGAGCTGTTTTTT.

V is TRBV2 and J is TRBJ1-5; D might be TRBD1 (6 bases). The CDR3 is 14 amino acids. Germline CDR1 SNHLY, CDR2 FYNNEI. V gave up 3 bases and J gave up 6 bases, with 12 bases separating them. CDR3 DNA: TGTGCCAGCAGTGAGAGTGTGGGGGCTCAGCCCCAGCATTTT. This encodes CASSESVGAQPQHF.

This chain joins TRBV6-1 and TRBJ2-3, with TRBD1 identical over 8 bases. This CDR3 has 15 residues. Germline V gives CDR1 MNHNS, CDR2 SASEGT. V trimming: 6 bases; J trimming: 0 bases; junction bases outside the gene matches: 5. The CDR3 loop reads CASRGRTGSTDTQYF. The CDR3 bases are TGTGCCAGCAGGGGAAGGACAGGGAGCACAGATACGCAGTATTTT.

This chain links TRBV11-3 with TRBJ1-1, with 8 bases lining up with TRBD1. Germline V gives CDR1 SGHNT, CDR2 YENEEA. The V gene end was trimmed by 1 base and the J gene end by 3 bases; junction bases not matched to a gene: 7. This CDR3 has 16 residues. The CDR3 sequence is CASSLADQGADTEAFF. DNA for the CDR3: TGTGCCAGCAGCTTAGCGGATCAGGGGGCGGACACTGAAGCTTTCTTT. Full variable domain (remainder filled in from reference TRBV11-3 and TRBJ1-1): EAGVVQSPRYKIIEKKQPVAFWCNPISGHNTLYWYLQNLGQGPELLIRYENEEAVDDSQLPKDRFSAERLKGVDSTLKIQPAELGDSAVYLCASSLADQGADTEAFFGQGTRLTVV.

The chain is built from TRBV20-1 and TRBJ2-5, with a weak D call TRBD1 (5 bases). Trimming cost V 3 bases and J 7 bases, with 9 bases left between them. The CDR3 loop spans 11 amino acids. The germline CDR1 and CDR2 sequences are DFQATT and SNEGSKA (reference sequence). CDR3 coding DNA: TGCAGTGCTAGTTTTAGGGGGACCCAGTACTTC. This codes for CSASFRGTQYF.

V is TRBV6-5 and J is TRBJ1-2; D gene uncertain. The CDR3 sequence is 14 residues long. Trimming took 4 bases from V and 8 from J, leaving 17 bases between them. Germline-derived CDR1 and CDR2 are MNHEY and SVGAGI. CDR3: CASSSRLGAGGYTF. CDR3 sequence (DNA): TGTGCCAGCAGTTCCCGCCTCGGAGCCGGAGGCTACACCTTC.

This clone was found a few times. The chain has TRBV4-1 and TRBJ2-7; TRBD1 is a possible D gene (5 bases). V lost 4 bases and J 5 bases, leaving 24 bases between the germline ends. Germline assignment: CDR1 MGHRA and CDR2 YSYEKL. There are 17 residues in the CDR3. DNA for the CDR3: TGCGCCAGCAGCCGACAGCCGGGCCCAGGGTCAGCCAACGAGCAGTACTTC. Translation: CASSRQPGPGSANEQYF.

CDR3 region: CSVEEGRRGGAFF. CDR3 DNA: TGCAGCGTTGAAGAGGGGAGACGGGGAGGGGCTTTCTTT. The rearrangement links TRBV29-1 to TRBJ1-1; D remains ambiguous. The CDR3 is made up of 13 amino acids. The ends were cut back, 0 bases at V and 11 bases at J, with 16 bases in the middle. The germline V gene encodes CDR1 SQVTM and CDR2 ANQGSEA. Complete variable domain (other parts from reference TRBV29-1 and TRBJ1-1): SAVISQKPSRDICQRGTSLTIQCQVDSQVTMMFWYRQQPGQSLTLIATANQGSEATYESGFVIDKFPISRPNLTFSTLTVSNMSPEDSSIYLCSVEEGRRGGAFFGQGTRLTVV.

The chain links TRBV4-3 to TRBJ2-1; D is unclear. Trimming removed 3 bases from V and 6 bases from J, with 15 bases in between. The germline V gene encodes CDR1 LGHNA and CDR2 YSLEER. The CDR3 covers 15 residues. The CDR3 nucleotides are TGCGCCAGCAGCCAGAAACTTTCTACTGTCAATGAGCAGTTCTTC. Its translation: CASSQKLSTVNEQFF.

The chain combines TRBV27 with TRBJ2-7, with 7 positions matching TRBD1. V lost 6 bases to trimming and J lost 2 bases; unmatched junction nucleotides: 10. This CDR3 contains 15 residues. Germline V gives CDR1 MNHEY, CDR2 SMNVEV (reference sequence). The CDR3 reads CASSPLGTVTYEQYF. The DNA for the CDR3 is TGTGCCAGCAGCCCTTTGGGGACAGTTACCTACGAGCAGTACTTC.

A single count supports this clone. This chain uses TRBV4-2 with TRBJ2-7; 8 bases are a match to TRBD1. Trimming took 9 bases from V and 5 from J; bases not matched to a gene: 9. The length of the CDR3 is 13 residues. CDR1 LGHNA and CDR2 YNFKEQ come from the germline V gene. The CDR3 DNA follows: TGTGCCAGTGAGTCGGACAGGGAGCACGAGCAGTACTTC. Amino acid sequence: CASESDREHEQYF.

The table lists this clone with a few counts. The V and J genes are TRBV18 and TRBJ2-3; 11 nucleotides line up with TRBD2. V shed 4 bases, J shed 2 bases, and the junction held 5 bases outside the gene matches. This CDR3 spans 16 amino acids. The germline V gene encodes CDR1 KGHSH and CDR2 LQKENI. The CDR3 bases are TGTGCCAGCTCACGAGGACTAGCGGGCACCACAGATACGCAGTATTTT. It codes for CASSRGLAGTTDTQYF.

In its sample, this clone was seen a few times. J is TRBJ1-1 and V is TRBV21-1. TRBV21-1 counts as a pseudogene. This CDR3 comprises 17 residues. The CDR3 nucleotides read TGTGCCAGCAGTTCTTTAATAGCTAACACAATTCGCACTGAAGCTTTCTTT. It yields the protein CASSSLIANTIRTEAFF.

The chain is built from TRBV11-3 and TRBJ2-3, with 8 bases matching TRBD2. The CDR3 consists of 15 residues. After removal of 4 bases from V and 12 bases from J, the junction contained 15 bases not matched to a gene. CDR1 is SGHNT and CDR2 is YENEEA in the germline V gene. The CDR3 loop reads CASSSKALSGGPQYF. CDR3 nucleotides: TGTGCCAGCAGCTCTAAAGCACTAAGCGGGGGTCCCCAGTATTTT.

The chain joins TRBV7-2 to TRBJ1-5; 7 positions match TRBD1. This CDR3 contains 14 residues. Germline V lookup: CDR1 SGHTA, CDR2 FQGNSA. Trimming removed 2 bases from V and 6 bases from J; junction bases left unmatched: 4. The chain's CDR3 is CASSLRGQRQPQHF. As DNA, the CDR3 is TGTGCCAGCAGCTTAAGGGGGCAGCGTCAGCCCCAGCATTTT.

The CDR3 nucleotides are TGTGCCAGCAGCTTAGGGGGGGGGTTATACGAGCAGTACTTC. It yields the protein CASSLGGGLYEQYF. V usage is TRBV7-2 and J usage is TRBJ2-7; 7 bases fit TRBD2. The ends lost 1 base at V and 4 bases at J; junction bases unmatched: 4. This CDR3 contains 14 residues. Germline V gene sequence: CDR1 SGHTA, CDR2 FQGNSA.

The gene calls are TRBV5-5 and TRBJ1-5, with D possibly matching TRBD1 (6 bases). This CDR3 comprises 14 residues. CDR1 is SGHKS, CDR2 YYEKEE, per germline (reference sequence). V lost 0 bases and J lost 7, with 11 bases in between. CDR3 protein: CASSLESGEQPQHF. DNA of the CDR3: TGTGCCAGCAGCTTGGAGTCAGGGGAGCAGCCCCAGCATTTT.

This chain links TRBV7-2 with TRBJ1-5; tentatively, D is TRBD1 (6 bases). Trimming removed 4 bases at V and 6 bases at J, with 10 bases between. The CDR3 length is 13 residues. The germline V gene encodes CDR1 SGHTA and CDR2 FQGNSA. The CDR3 loop is CASSSKQGQPQHF. The CDR3 DNA is TGTGCCAGCAGCTCAAAACAGGGTCAGCCCCAGCATTTT.